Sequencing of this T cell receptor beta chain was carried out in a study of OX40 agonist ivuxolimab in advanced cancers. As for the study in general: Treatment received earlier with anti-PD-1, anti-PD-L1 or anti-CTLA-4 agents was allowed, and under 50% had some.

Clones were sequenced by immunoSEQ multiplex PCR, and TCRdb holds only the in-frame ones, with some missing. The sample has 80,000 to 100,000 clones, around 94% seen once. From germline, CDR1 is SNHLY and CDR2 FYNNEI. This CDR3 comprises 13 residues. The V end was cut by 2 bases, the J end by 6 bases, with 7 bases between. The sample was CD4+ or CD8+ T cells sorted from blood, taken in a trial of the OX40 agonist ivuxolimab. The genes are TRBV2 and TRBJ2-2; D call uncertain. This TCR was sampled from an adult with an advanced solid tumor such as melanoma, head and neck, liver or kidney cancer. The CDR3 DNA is TGTGCCAGCAGTGAATGGGAAGCCGGGGAGCTGTTTTTT. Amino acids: CASSEWEAGELFF.